A single sample gave rise to the 28 T cell receptor beta chains below, sequenced in a study of cytomegalovirus exposure and HLA in healthy donors. The PCR employed 60 Vbeta primers together with 13 Jbeta primers. The assay was immunoSEQ multiplex PCR, and TCRdb's table has in-frame clones only and misses some. The sample consists of under 200,000 clones, just under 80% of them appearing once. Sample: PBMCs. Every receptor here comes from a woman aged 45 to 65 in good health and CMV-seronegative.

This clone turned up a few times. The chain combines TRBV19 with TRBJ1-1; no definite D call. This CDR3 has 15 residues. Germline CDR1 LNHDA, CDR2 SQIVND (reference sequence). Trimming stripped 4 bases from V and 5 bases from J, with 17 bases between. Written as DNA, the CDR3 is TGTGCCAGTAGTACCCCCGACATCACAAGGACTGAAGCTTTCTTT. Residues: CASSTPDITRTEAFF.

V is TRBV5-1 and J is TRBJ1-4; no definite D call. The V end was cut by 0 bases, the J end by 5 bases, with 11 bases between. This CDR3 region has 15 residues. Germline V lookup: CDR1 SGHRS, CDR2 YFSETQ. Here the CDR3 DNA reads TGCGCCAGCAGCTTGGCCGAGTCAGCGAATGAAAAACTGTTTTTT. It yields the protein CASSLAESANEKLFF.

This chain connects TRBV11-2 to TRBJ2-7, with 7 bases aligning to TRBD1. This CDR3 is 15 amino acids long. Germline V gene lookup returns CDR1 SGHAT and CDR2 FQNNGV. The trim removed 3 bases at V and 0 bases at J, leaving 5 bases unmatched. In DNA, the CDR3 is TGTGCCAGCAGCTTGGGGGACAGCAGCTCCTACGAGCAGTACTTC. Residues: CASSLGDSSSYEQYF.

The rearrangement links TRBV5-1 to TRBJ1-5; D is uncertain. Germline V gene lookup returns CDR1 SGHRS and CDR2 YFSETQ. There are 15 residues in the CDR3. Trimming pared 0 bases from V and 5 bases from J, leaving 12 bases between. CDR3 nucleotide sequence: TGCGCCAGCAGCTTGGGTGGTGGGCAGCATCAGCCCCAGCATTTT. Its translation is CASSLGGGQHQPQHF. The full variable domain, in which reference TRBV5-1 and TRBJ1-5 provide the parts outside the CDR3, is KAGVTQTPRYLIKTRGQQVTLSCSPISGHRSVSWYQQTPGQGLQFLFEYFSETQRNKGNFPGRFSGRQFSNSRSEMNVSTLELGDSALYLCASSLGGGQHQPQHFGDGTRLSIL.

The chain joins TRBV2 to TRBJ2-4; 7 bases align to TRBD2. V trimming: 4 bases; J trimming: 0 bases; junction bases outside the gene matches: 3. Germline V lookup: CDR1 SNHLY, CDR2 FYNNEI. The CDR3 consists of 15 residues. The CDR3 DNA is TGTGCCAGCAGTGGAAGCGGGATAGCCAAAAACATTCAGTACTTC. This translates into CASSGSGIAKNIQYF.

The V and J genes are TRBV5-1 and TRBJ2-7; 8 bases map to TRBD2. The J call may not be correct, given that the DNA end is closer to TRBJ2-1. This CDR3 has 16 amino acids. CDR1 is SGHRS and CDR2 is YFSETQ in the germline V gene. As DNA, the CDR3 is TGCGCCAGCAGCTTGGCCAGCGGGGGTGCTTACAATGAGCAGTTCTTC. Translating gives CASSLASGGAYNEQFF.

V usage is TRBV5-4 and J usage is TRBJ2-5, with D tentatively TRBD2 (6 bases). Germline CDR1 reads SGHNT; CDR2 reads YYREEE (reference sequence). V lost 2 bases, J lost 5 bases, and 13 bases lay in between. This CDR3 comprises 14 residues. CDR3 region: CASSFPGVRETQYF. The DNA for the CDR3 is TGTGCCAGCAGCTTCCCGGGGGTACGTGAGACCCAGTACTTC.

The V and J genes are TRBV28 and TRBJ2-5, with 11 bases fitting TRBD1. V was pared by 5 bases and J by 4 bases, with 6 bases of the junction left unmatched. The CDR3 contains 15 residues. Germline CDR1 reads MDHEN; CDR2 reads SYDVKM. The CDR3 protein is CASSLRDRGVETQYF. DNA of the CDR3: TGTGCCAGCAGTCTCCGGGACAGGGGGGTAGAGACCCAGTACTTC.

CDR3 region: CASSDVGTRGWGNTIYF. The CDR3 DNA sequence: TGTGCCAGCAGTGATGTGGGAACCAGGGGTTGGGGAAACACCATATATTTT. The rearrangement links TRBV2 to TRBJ1-3; D may be TRBD1 (6 bases). The CDR3 length is 17 residues. Germline loops: CDR1 SNHLY, CDR2 FYNNEI. Trimming took off 3 bases at V and 4 bases at J, with 19 bases between the two ends.

The rearrangement links TRBV28 to TRBJ1-4; no definite D call. Deletions cut 5 bases from V and 5 bases from J, with 15 bases between. The CDR3 extends over 15 amino acids. Per germline, CDR1 MDHEN and CDR2 SYDVKM. The CDR3 loop is CASSLRGRVNEKLFF. The DNA of the CDR3 is TGTGCCAGCAGTCTCCGGGGTAGGGTCAATGAAAAACTGTTTTTT.

The chain links TRBV28 to TRBJ1-1; maybe TRBD1 (6 bases). V was pared by 7 bases and J by 13 bases, with 28 bases between. This CDR3 has 15 amino acids. CDR1 is MDHEN, CDR2 SYDVKM, per germline. CDR3 DNA sequence: TGTGCCAGCACTCCCCCTAGAAGGGGGTTCTATTCGGTTTTCTTT. Its protein product is CASTPPRRGFYSVFF.

J is TRBJ2-1 and V is TRBV6-5; D is possibly TRBD2 (6 bases). Per germline, CDR1 MNHEY and CDR2 SVGAGI. Trimming stripped 3 bases from V and 4 bases from J, with 13 bases between. The CDR3 is made up of 15 amino acids. The CDR3 DNA is TGTGCCAGCAGTTATGGCGGGATAAATTACAATGAGCAGTTCTTC. Residues: CASSYGGINYNEQFF.

This clone appeared a single time. One end of the junction does not line up with germline, which may come from a read error. V and J are TRBV7-9 and TRBJ1-1; 7 positions match TRBD1. This CDR3 contains 15 residues. CDR1 SEHNR and CDR2 FQNEAQ come from the germline V gene (reference sequence). This CDR3 reads CSSSRYAGTATEAFF. Here the CDR3 DNA reads TGTTCCAGCAGCCGATATGCCGGGACAGCGACTGAAGCTTTCTTT.

The J gene is TRBJ2-5, the V gene TRBV7-6; the match to TRBD2 covers 13 bases. Germline values: CDR1 SGHVS, CDR2 FNYEAQ. Trimming took 1 base from V and 4 from J; bases not matched to a gene: 9. The CDR3 consists of 18 residues. The CDR3 loop reads CASSLVTGTSGIPETQYF. CDR3 coding DNA: TGTGCCAGCAGCTTAGTAACCGGGACTAGCGGGATCCCAGAGACCCAGTACTTC.

This chain links TRBV5-8 with TRBJ2-1, with 11 bases matching TRBD2. Germline V CDR1 and CDR2: SGHTS, YDEGEE. The CDR3 extends over 20 amino acids. Unmatched junction bases numbered 15, after V lost 4 bases and J lost 0 bases. CDR3 region: CASSLELGASGGISYNEQFF. In DNA form, the CDR3 reads TGTGCCAGCAGCCTCGAATTAGGGGCTAGCGGGGGGATCTCCTACAATGAGCAGTTCTTC.

This chain's CDR3 is CASRITGTGGGGYTF. CDR3 DNA: TGTGCCAGCAGGATTACCGGGACAGGGGGAGGCGGCTACACCTTC. The rearrangement joins TRBV28 to TRBJ1-2; 11 bases are shared with TRBD1. CDR1 is MDHEN, CDR2 SYDVKM, per germline. With V trimmed by 6 bases and J by 8 bases, 11 bases remained unmatched. The CDR3 contains 15 residues.

V is TRBV7-6 and J is TRBJ1-2; TRBD1 matches at 7 bases. CDR1 SGHVS and CDR2 FNYEAQ come from the germline V gene. The CDR3 is 13 residues long. Trimming took 3 bases from V and 2 from J; bases not matched to a gene: 0. CDR3: CASSLGQNYGYTF. Written as DNA, the CDR3 is TGTGCCAGCAGCTTGGGACAGAACTATGGCTACACCTTC. Full variable domain (missing parts from reference TRBV7-6 and TRBJ1-2): GAGVSQSPRYKVTKRGQDVALRCDPISGHVSLYWYRQALGQGPEFLTYFNYEAQQDKSGLPNDRFSAERPEGSISTLTIQRTEQRDSAMYRCASSLGQNYGYTFGSGTRLTVV.

This clone was seen only once. This chain joins TRBV19 and TRBJ1-6; D uncertain. V lost 1 base, J lost 11 bases, and 9 bases lay in between. Germline CDR1 and CDR2: LNHDA and SQIVND (reference sequence). This CDR3 is 13 amino acids long. CDR3 nucleotides: TGTGCCAGTAGTATAGCCGGGGAAACACCCCTCCACTTT. Translation gives CASSIAGETPLHF.

This sequence joins TRBV28 and TRBJ1-1, with D hard to call. Germline assignment: CDR1 MDHEN and CDR2 SYDVKM. Trimming removed 2 bases at V and 4 bases at J, with 5 bases between. The CDR3 contains 12 residues. DNA for the CDR3: TGTGCCAGCAGTTTAGGGAGCACTGAAGCTTTCTTT. Amino acid sequence: CASSLGSTEAFF. The whole variable domain, remainder taken from reference TRBV28 and TRBJ1-1, is DVKVTQSSRYLVKRTGEKVFLECVQDMDHENMFWYRQDPGLGLRLIYFSYDVKMKEKGDIPEGYSVSREKKERFSLILESASTNQTSMYLCASSLGSTEAFFGQGTRLTVV.

V is TRBV5-1 and J is TRBJ2-2; TRBD1 agrees at 9 bases. CDR3 length equals 18 residues. Trimming took 2 bases from V and 4 from J; bases not matched to a gene: 12. Per the germline V gene, CDR1 is SGHRS and CDR2 is YFSETQ. The CDR3 DNA reads TGCGCCAGCAGCTTTAACCCTCCGGGACAGGGATTCACCGGGGAGCTGTTTTTT. This codes for CASSFNPPGQGFTGELFF.

The CDR3 DNA sequence: TGCGCCAGCCTAAGGACTAGCGGATCCTACAATGAGCAGTTCTTC. Its translation is CASLRTSGSYNEQFF. This rearrangement joins TRBV5-1 to TRBJ2-1; 10 bases match TRBD2. The CDR3 has 15 amino acids. Germline V gene data show CDR1 as SGHRS and CDR2 as YFSETQ. Germline trimming cut 7 bases from V and 1 base from J; bases unmatched to any gene: 5.

The chain is built from TRBV19 and TRBJ2-2, with D perhaps TRBD1 (6 bases). Germline V gene lookup returns CDR1 LNHDA and CDR2 SQIVND (reference sequence). V lost 3 bases and J 2 bases, leaving 10 bases between the germline ends. The CDR3 spans 15 residues. The CDR3 loop reads CASSIRGINTGELFF. The CDR3 DNA sequence: TGTGCCAGTAGTATTAGGGGGATAAACACCGGGGAGCTGTTTTTT.

This chain joins TRBV30 and TRBJ1-1; TRBD1 is a possible D gene (6 bases). V dropped 2 bases and J dropped 8 bases, with 15 bases sitting between them. Germline CDR1 reads GTSNPN; CDR2 reads SVGIG (reference sequence). The CDR3 runs to 13 residues. As DNA, the CDR3 is TGTGCCTGGAGTAAGAATACTGACAGGGAAGCTTTCTTT. The encoded protein is CAWSKNTDREAFF. Combining the CDR3 with reference TRBV30 and TRBJ1-1 gives the whole variable domain SQTIHQWPATLVQPVGSPLSLECTVEGTSNPNLYWYRQAAGRGLQLLFYSVGIGQISSEVPQNLSASRPQDRQFILSSKKLLLSDSGFYLCAWSKNTDREAFFGQGTRLTVV.

In this sample, this clone turned up a few times. The V and J genes are TRBV5-1 and TRBJ2-7, with 8 bases that match TRBD1. CDR1 is SGHRS and CDR2 is YFSETQ in the germline V gene. The CDR3 sequence is 13 residues long. V lost 2 bases and J lost 6; bases outside the gene matches: 4. CDR3 in DNA: TGCGCCAGCAGCTTCAGGGGGCCGGGCGAGCAGTACTTC. It specifies CASSFRGPGEQYF.

The chain joins TRBV5-1 to TRBJ1-5; 7 bases line up with TRBD1. V trimming: 1 base; J trimming: 4 bases; junction bases outside the gene matches: 2. This CDR3 comprises 14 residues. Germline V CDR1 and CDR2: SGHRS, YFSETQ. CDR3 bases: TGCGCCAGCAGCTTGACAGGGGATAATCAGCCCCAGCATTTT. Protein product: CASSLTGDNQPQHF.

This chain joins TRBV7-8 and TRBJ1-2; 8 bases map to TRBD1. This CDR3 has 18 residues. With 2 bases clipped from V and 3 bases from J, the junction kept 14 bases outside the gene matches. Germline V gene lookup returns CDR1 SGHVS and CDR2 FQNEAQ. The CDR3 DNA reads as TGTGCCAGCAGCTTATGGGGGACAGGAAGGGCACTGCACTATGGCTACACCTTC. Its translation is CASSLWGTGRALHYGYTF.

V is TRBV11-2 and J is TRBJ2-1, with TRBD2 identical over 10 bases. The CDR3 runs 13 residues. The V and J ends lost 6 bases and 9 bases, in that order; junction bases with no gene match: 5. Per the germline V gene, CDR1 is SGHAT and CDR2 is FQNNGV. The CDR3 loop is CASRAAGGVEQFF. CDR3 DNA sequence: TGTGCCAGCAGGGCAGCGGGGGGGGTTGAGCAGTTCTTC. The full variable domain, rest sourced from reference TRBV11-2 and TRBJ2-1, is EAGVAQSPRYKIIEKRQSVAFWCNPISGHATLYWYQQILGQGPKLLIQFQNNGVVDDSQLPKDRFSAERLKGVDSTLKIQPAKLEDSAVYLCASRAAGGVEQFFGPGTRLTVL.

The gene calls are TRBV13 and TRBJ2-7; D remains ambiguous. Between the trimmed V and J ends, which lost 5 bases and 7 bases, there was a span of 15 bases. Germline CDR1 is PRHDT and CDR2 is FYEKMQ (reference sequence). The CDR3 runs 13 residues. Written as DNA, the CDR3 is TGTGCCAGCAGCCCCCGCATAGACTCGGAGCAGTACGTC. Translating it yields CASSPRIDSEQYV.